Only one count was recorded for the clone carrying this T cell receptor beta chain. One junction end disagrees with the germline gene, perhaps due to a read error. CDR3 length: 18 residues. Germline values: CDR1 SGDLS, CDR2 YYNGEE. The data were obtained in a study of cytomegalovirus exposure and HLA in healthy donors. Primers for the PCR totalled 60 Vbeta and 13 Jbeta. The repertoire was sequenced with immunoSEQ multiplex PCR; TCRdb's copy has only in-frame clones and lacks some. The table includes more than 110,000 clones, over 70% detected once. This chain connects TRBV9 to TRBJ2-6; 10 bases line up with TRBD1. The sample was PBMCs. This TCR came from a man younger than 40 in good health and CMV-seronegative. CDR3 sequence (DNA): TGTGCCAGCAGCGTATCCGGGACAGGGGACTCTGGGGCCAACGGCCTGACTTTC. Its protein is CASSVSGTGDSGANGLTF.